A selection of T cell receptor beta chains follows, all from one sample in a study of blood T cell repertoires in COVID-19. The repertoire was sequenced with immunoSEQ multiplex PCR; TCRdb's copy has only in-frame clones and lacks some. The data contain about 480,000 clones, about 89% of them singletons. The sequenced sample consisted of peripheral blood. These receptors all stem from a woman between 25 and 40 years old with acute or convalescent COVID-19. The CDR3 runs from the conserved cysteine through the conserved F or W. D genes are given only for firm matches. Size values are once, few and many counts, or a class for expanded clones, and some rows have none.

v_call,clone_size,j_call,d_call,cdr3_aa,cdr3_nt
TRBV11-2,.,TRBJ1-1,.,CASSLASSEAFF,TGTGCCAGCAGCTTAGCTTCCAGTGAAGCTTTCTTT
TRBV2,.,TRBJ2-3,.,CASSVVSYTQYF,TGTGCCAGCAGCGTGGTTAGCTATACGCAGTATTTT
TRBV19,once,TRBJ1-6,.,CASSIWSVNSPLHF,TGTGCCAGTAGTATTTGGTCGGTGAATTCACCCCTCCACTTT
TRBV19,.,TRBJ2-1,.,CASSIVGDLTYNEQFF,TGTGCCAGTAGTATAGTAGGGGACTTAACCTACAATGAGCAGTTCTTC
TRBV5-6,.,TRBJ2-5,.,CASSKDTTYREETQYF,TGTGCCAGCAGCAAGGACACCACTTACAGAGAGGAGACCCAGTACTTC
TRBV29-1,.,TRBJ2-7,TRBD1,CSVERDRTGEQYF,TGCAGCGTTGAACGGGACAGGACTGGGGAGCAGTACTTC
TRBV29-1,.,TRBJ2-1,TRBD2,CSVPEGLAGGKQFF,TGCAGCGTTCCGGAGGGTCTAGCGGGTGGCAAGCAGTTCTTC
TRBV11-1,.,TRBJ1-1,TRBD1,CASSFGRGDTEAFF,TGTGCCAGCAGCTTTGGCAGGGGGGACACTGAAGCTTTCTTT
TRBV11-1,.,TRBJ2-7,.,CASSSAPGLREQYF,TGTGCCAGCAGCTCGGCACCGGGACTTCGGGAGCAGTACTTC
TRBV7-2,.,TRBJ1-4,.,CASSLGRGATNEKLFF,TGTGCCAGCAGCTTAGGAAGGGGTGCAACTAATGAAAAACTGTTTTTT